The 17 T cell receptor beta chains in this list originate from one sample, sequenced in a study of identical twins. TCRdb reprocessed the 5' RACE reads with MiXCR, giving one entry per CDR3 protein. Among more than 600,000 distinct CDR3 sequences listed, over 15% were seen once. The same sample was also studied in work on T cells expressing NK-cell markers.

The source material was PBMCs. The receptors shown here come from a woman younger than 35 in good health.

The J gene is TRBJ1-2, the V gene TRBV7-2, with a weak D call TRBD1 (5 bases). CDR3 length: 15 amino acids. The V gene lost 4 bases and the J gene lost 7 bases, with 19 bases spanning the gap. CDR1 and CDR2 (germline): SGHTA, FQGNSA. The CDR3 spells CASSSADRDFGGYTF. In nucleotides, the CDR3 is TGTGCCAGCAGCTCGGCAGACCGGGACTTTGGTGGCTACACCTTC.

V gene TRBV20-1 combines with J gene TRBJ2-3; D ambiguous. Germline V CDR1 and CDR2: DFQATT, SNEGSKA (reference sequence). The V end lost 6 bases, the J end lost 9 bases, and 22 bases lay between the germline ends. The CDR3 loop spans 14 amino acids. The CDR3 is CSAPERNPRNTQYF. The CDR3 nucleotides are TGCAGTGCCCCCGAAAGGAATCCTAGAAACACGCAGTATTTT.

Ten or more counts support this clonotype. The CDR3 region has the DNA TGTGCCAGCAGTTTCGAGGTGGTTGGACAGCAAGAGACCCAGTACTTC. Its translation: CASSFEVVGQQETQYF. This chain uses TRBV6-5 with TRBJ2-5, with D possibly matching TRBD1 (6 bases). V was shortened by 4 bases and J by 2 bases, with 17 bases between the two germline ends. The V gene's germline CDR1 is MNHEY and CDR2 SVGAGI. This CDR3 is 16 amino acids long.

This clonotype was picked up a small number of times. The chain combines TRBV6-5 with TRBJ1-5; D is unclear. Germline V lookup: CDR1 MNHEY, CDR2 SVGAGI. The ends were cut back, 0 bases at V and 5 bases at J, with 11 bases in the middle. The CDR3 spans 15 residues. For the CDR3, the DNA is TGTGCCAGCAGTTACTCCGGGTGGACGGATCAGCCCCAGCATTTT. This gives the protein CASSYSGWTDQPQHF.

DNA for the CDR3: TGCAGTGTGGCTAGCGGGTTATCCTACAATGAGCAGTTCTTC. It codes for CSVASGLSYNEQFF. This chain connects TRBV20-1 to TRBJ2-1, with 8 bases aligning to TRBD2. V dropped 7 bases and J dropped 1; count of bases not matched to a gene: 6. Germline loops: CDR1 DFQATT, CDR2 SNEGSKA (reference sequence). The CDR3 loop spans 14 amino acids.

This clonotype was observed a few times. The chain combines TRBV20-1 with TRBJ2-3; 7 bases align to TRBD2. CDR1 and CDR2 (germline): DFQATT, SNEGSKA (reference sequence). The trim removed 3 bases at V and 1 base at J, leaving 10 bases unmatched. There are 16 residues in the CDR3. The CDR3 is CSASDPGGSGTDTQYF. CDR3 nucleotide sequence: TGCAGTGCTAGCGATCCGGGCGGGAGTGGCACAGATACGCAGTATTTT.

This clonotype was found a few times. The chain recombines TRBV20-1 with TRBJ2-5, with 8 bases identical to TRBD2. Per germline, CDR1 DFQATT and CDR2 SNEGSKA (reference sequence). The length of the CDR3 is 15 residues. The J segment lost 2 bases and the V segment lost 3 bases, leaving 8 bases of the junction unmatched. The CDR3: CSARDGRGAQETQYF. CDR3 DNA sequence: TGCAGTGCTAGGGACGGGAGGGGGGCGCAAGAGACCCAGTACTTC.

The J gene is TRBJ2-2, the V gene TRBV28; D is uncertain. The germline CDR1 and CDR2 sequences are MDHEN and SYDVKM. Trimming removed 10 bases at V and 8 bases at J, with 14 bases between. CDR3 size: 12 residues. CDR3 sequence reads: CATTPVEGELFF. DNA of the CDR3: TGTGCCACCACCCCCGTCGAGGGGGAGCTGTTTTTT.

This rearrangement joins TRBV6-5 to TRBJ2-3; TRBD2 aligns across 10 bases. Germline lookup yields CDR1 MNHEY and CDR2 SVGAGI. V lost 1 base and J lost 6; bases outside the gene matches: 7. This CDR3 is built from 16 residues. CDR3 in DNA: TGTGCCAGCAGTTACTTGAGCGGGAGGGTCGGGGATACGCAGTATTTT. Its protein product is CASSYLSGRVGDTQYF.

This sequence joins TRBV6-1 and TRBJ1-2; 11 nucleotides line up with TRBD1. CDR1 and CDR2 (germline): MNHNS, SASEGT. V was clipped by 4 bases and J by 5 bases; unmatched bases: 3. This CDR3 comprises 14 residues. CDR3 coding DNA: TGTGCCAGCAGTGTGGGACAGGGGGAGTATGGCTACACCTTC. Translated: CASSVGQGEYGYTF.

This clonotype was counted many times. CDR3 sequence: CASSQEVASFAGELFF. In DNA, the CDR3 is TGCGCCAGCAGCCAAGAAGTAGCTAGTTTCGCCGGGGAGCTGTTTTTT. The chain is built from TRBV4-3 and TRBJ2-2; no firm D call. The V end lost 0 bases, the J end lost 6 bases, and 14 bases lay between the germline ends. Germline V gives CDR1 LGHNA, CDR2 YSLEER. The CDR3 is made up of 16 amino acids.

This clonotype was seen a handful of times. The V and J genes are TRBV6-5 and TRBJ2-7; tentative D call: TRBD2 (6 bases). The CDR3 length is 16 residues. V lost 0 bases, J lost 6 bases, and 18 bases lay in between. Germline V gene lookup returns CDR1 MNHEY and CDR2 SVGAGI. The CDR3 DNA is TGTGCCAGCAGTTACTCGGTCGCGGGGTACTACTCCGAGCAGTACTTC. It yields the protein CASSYSVAGYYSEQYF.

The CDR3 bases are TGTGCCAGCACTCTGGACACCCTCTCCTACGAGCAGTACTTC. This encodes CASTLDTLSYEQYF. V is TRBV12-3 or TRBV12-4 and J is TRBJ2-7; tentative D call: TRBD1 (5 bases). Between the trimmed V and J ends, which lost 7 bases and 0 bases, there was a span of 13 bases. This CDR3 has 14 residues.

The chain combines TRBV6-5 with TRBJ2-1, with D maybe TRBD2 (5 bases). Per the germline V gene, CDR1 is MNHEY and CDR2 is SVGAGI. V dropped 4 bases and J dropped 8 bases, with 27 bases sitting between them. The CDR3 runs to 18 residues. CDR3 amino acids: CASSSPLPPRAVSDEQFF. CDR3 DNA sequence: TGTGCCAGCAGTTCCCCTCTCCCCCCACGGGCGGTTAGCGATGAGCAGTTCTTC.

The rearrangement uses TRBV7-8 and TRBJ1-5; weak D call: TRBD1 (5 bases). Germline CDR1 and CDR2: SGHVS and FQNEAQ. The CDR3 consists of 15 residues. The V and J ends lost 0 bases and 9 bases respectively, with 15 bases between them. The CDR3 is CASSLATEGQGPQHF. Here the CDR3 DNA reads TGTGCCAGCAGCTTAGCGACGGAGGGCCAGGGGCCCCAGCATTTT.

The sample holds a few counts of this clonotype. The V gene is TRBV20-1, the J gene TRBJ2-2; either TRBD1 or TRBD2 may supply D (5 bases each). Germline CDR1 and CDR2: DFQATT and SNEGSKA (reference sequence). The CDR3 extends over 14 amino acids. V lost 3 bases and J lost 5, with 13 bases in between. The CDR3 reads CSASRGVETGELFF. Here the CDR3 DNA reads TGCAGTGCTAGCAGAGGGGTGGAAACCGGGGAGCTGTTTTTT.

This clonotype was seen many times. The chain has TRBV7-9 and TRBJ1-1; possible D gene TRBD1, 5 bases. The CDR3 spans 12 residues. The germline gives CDR1 SEHNR, CDR2 FQNEAQ (reference sequence). Between the trimmed V and J ends, which lost 6 bases and 5 bases, there was a span of 10 bases. CDR3: CASSSQGTEAFF. The CDR3 DNA reads TGTGCCAGCAGTTCCCAGGGAACTGAAGCTTTCTTT.